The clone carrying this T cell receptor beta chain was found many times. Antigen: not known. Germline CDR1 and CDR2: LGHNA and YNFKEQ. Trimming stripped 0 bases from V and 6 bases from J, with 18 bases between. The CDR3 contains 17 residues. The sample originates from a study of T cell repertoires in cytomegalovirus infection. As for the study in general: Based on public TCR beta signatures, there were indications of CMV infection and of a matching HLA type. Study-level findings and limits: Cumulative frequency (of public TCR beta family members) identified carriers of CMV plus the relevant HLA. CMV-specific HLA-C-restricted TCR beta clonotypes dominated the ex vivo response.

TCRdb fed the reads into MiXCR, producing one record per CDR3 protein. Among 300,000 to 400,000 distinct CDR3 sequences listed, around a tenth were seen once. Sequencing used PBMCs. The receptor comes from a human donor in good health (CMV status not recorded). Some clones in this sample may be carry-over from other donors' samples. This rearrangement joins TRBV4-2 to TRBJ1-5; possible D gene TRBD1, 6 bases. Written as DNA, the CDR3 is TGTGCCAGCAGCCAAGATACTCTCAGGGGAGCCGCTCAGCCCCAGCATTTT. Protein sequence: CASSQDTLRGAAQPQHF.